These T cell receptor beta chains were read from a single sample in a study of blood T cell repertoires in COVID-19. Measured with immunoSEQ multiplex PCR; TCRdb has only the in-frame clones, and not every one. This table holds approximately 120,000 clones, around four fifths found once. The specimen sequenced was peripheral blood. Receptor source: a human donor in a cohort sampled during active COVID-19. Both conserved end residues are trimmed from each CDR3. The order of the fields is J gene, D gene, V gene, CDR3 protein. A D gene is named only where the DNA matches it firmly.

TRBJ1-4 TRBD1 TRBV6-6 ASSYRDRGNEKLF
TRBJ1-1 TRBD1 TRBV28 ASSSPGGSNTEAF
TRBJ2-3 . TRBV5-1 ASSLEQLTDTQY
TRBJ1-1 . TRBV28 ASSLLNRLNTEAF
TRBJ2-6 . TRBV5-1 ASSLPGSGANVLT
TRBJ2-1 TRBD2 TRBV27 ASSLDAILAEHNEQF
TRBJ2-7 . TRBV11-2 ASSSTGDAQY
TRBJ2-2 . TRBV29-1 SGRPLTGELF
TRBJ1-1 TRBD1 TRBV28 ASSKGQVAMNTEAF
TRBJ2-5 . TRBV7-9 ASSPSGTRVGERY
TRBJ2-3 TRBD2 TRBV4-2 ASSQEFIGGSLTDTQY
TRBJ1-4 TRBD1 TRBV6-6 ASSYRGQGDEKLF
TRBJ1-3 . TRBV7-9 ASSTRWGGSGNTIY
TRBJ1-3 . TRBV6-5 ASSYSNSPGNTIY
TRBJ2-2 TRBD2 TRBV9 ASQTSATNTGELF
TRBJ1-2 . TRBV28 ASSFRGARVDGYT
TRBJ1-2 . TRBV7-2 ASSTQGGTDGYT
TRBJ2-1 . TRBV11-2 ASSLDGRGQF
TRBJ2-7 TRBD2 TRBV6-2/TRBV6-3 ASSNPPGLAARSYEQY
TRBJ2-1 TRBD1 TRBV7-2 ASSFGQGTYNEQF
TRBJ2-2 . TRBV28 ASSAAQIAGELF
TRBJ2-1 TRBD2 TRBV27 ASKSTSGRGGEQF
TRBJ2-1 . TRBV28 ASSLGGARENEQF
TRBJ2-1 TRBD2 TRBV7-8 ASSNRLAGRGFEEQF
TRBJ2-5 . TRBV11-2 ASSTGPGGGQETQY
TRBJ2-1 TRBD2 TRBV28 ASRPPGLAEYNEQF